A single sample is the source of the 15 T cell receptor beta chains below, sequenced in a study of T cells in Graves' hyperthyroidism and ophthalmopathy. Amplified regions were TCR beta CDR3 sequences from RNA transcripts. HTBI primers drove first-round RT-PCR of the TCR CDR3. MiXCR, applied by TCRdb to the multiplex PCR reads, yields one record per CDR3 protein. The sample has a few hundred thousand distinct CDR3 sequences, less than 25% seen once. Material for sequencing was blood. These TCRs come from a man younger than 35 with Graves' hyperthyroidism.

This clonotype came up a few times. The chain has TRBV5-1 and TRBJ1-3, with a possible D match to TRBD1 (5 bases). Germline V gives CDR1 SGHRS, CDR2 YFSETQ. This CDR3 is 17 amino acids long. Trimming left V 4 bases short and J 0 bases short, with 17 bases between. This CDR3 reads CASSPGVGGNSGNTIYF. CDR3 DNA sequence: TGCGCCAGCAGCCCCGGAGTTGGGGGGAACTCTGGAAACACCATATATTTT.

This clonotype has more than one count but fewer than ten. CDR3 in amino acids: CASSQDRGRGNQPQHF. CDR3 nucleotide sequence: TGTGCCAGCAGCCAGGACAGGGGAAGAGGCAATCAGCCCCAGCATTTT. The V gene is TRBV27, the J gene TRBJ1-5; the match to TRBD1 covers 9 bases. From germline, CDR1 is MNHEY and CDR2 SMNVEV (reference sequence). This CDR3 spans 16 amino acids. The junction had 8 bases not matched to a gene; V was cut back by 6 bases and J by 2 bases.

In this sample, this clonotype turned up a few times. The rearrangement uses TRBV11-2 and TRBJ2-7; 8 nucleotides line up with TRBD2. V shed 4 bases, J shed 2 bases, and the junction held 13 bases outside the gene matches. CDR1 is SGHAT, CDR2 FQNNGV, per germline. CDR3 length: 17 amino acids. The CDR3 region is CASSSRSLSGAAYEQYF. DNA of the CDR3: TGTGCCAGCAGCTCTCGATCCCTTAGCGGGGCGGCCTACGAGCAGTACTTC.

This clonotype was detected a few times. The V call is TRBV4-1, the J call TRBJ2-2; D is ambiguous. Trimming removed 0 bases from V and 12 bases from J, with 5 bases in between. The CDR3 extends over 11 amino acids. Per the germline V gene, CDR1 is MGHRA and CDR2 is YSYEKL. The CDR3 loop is CASSQDTKLFF. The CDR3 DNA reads TGCGCCAGCAGCCAAGATACCAAGCTGTTTTTT.

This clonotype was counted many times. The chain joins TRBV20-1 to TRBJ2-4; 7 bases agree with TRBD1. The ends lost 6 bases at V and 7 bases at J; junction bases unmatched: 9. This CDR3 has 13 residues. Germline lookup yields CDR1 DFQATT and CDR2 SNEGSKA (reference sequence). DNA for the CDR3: TGCAGTGCCAACAGGGGCGGCCTCAACATTCAGTACTTC. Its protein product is CSANRGGLNIQYF.

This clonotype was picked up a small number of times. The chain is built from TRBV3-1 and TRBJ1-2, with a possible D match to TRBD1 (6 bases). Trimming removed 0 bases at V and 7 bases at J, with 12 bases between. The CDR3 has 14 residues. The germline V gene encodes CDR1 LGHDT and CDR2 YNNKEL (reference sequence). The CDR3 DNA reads TGTGCCAGCAGCCAAGAGGGCAGGGGAGGTGGCTACACCTTC. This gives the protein CASSQEGRGGGYTF.

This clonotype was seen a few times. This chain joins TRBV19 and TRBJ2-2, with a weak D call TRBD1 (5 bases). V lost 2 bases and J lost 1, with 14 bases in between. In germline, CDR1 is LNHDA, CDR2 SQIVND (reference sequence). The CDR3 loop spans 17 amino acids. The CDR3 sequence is CASSIRGGRLNTGELFF. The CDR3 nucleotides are TGTGCCAGTAGTATAAGGGGCGGAAGGTTGAACACCGGGGAGCTGTTTTTT.

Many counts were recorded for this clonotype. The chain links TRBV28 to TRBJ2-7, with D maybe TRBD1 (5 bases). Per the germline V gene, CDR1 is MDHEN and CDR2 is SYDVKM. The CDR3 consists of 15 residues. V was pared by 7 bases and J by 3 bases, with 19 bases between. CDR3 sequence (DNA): TGTGCCAGCACCCCGACAGCTACCTTTTACTACGAGCAGTACTTC. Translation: CASTPTATFYYEQYF.

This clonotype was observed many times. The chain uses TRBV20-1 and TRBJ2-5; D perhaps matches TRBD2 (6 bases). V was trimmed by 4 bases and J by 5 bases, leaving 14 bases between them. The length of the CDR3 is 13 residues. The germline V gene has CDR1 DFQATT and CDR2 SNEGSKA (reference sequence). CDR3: CSATRDSGETQYF. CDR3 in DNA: TGCAGTGCTACCCGGGACTCTGGTGAGACCCAGTACTTC.

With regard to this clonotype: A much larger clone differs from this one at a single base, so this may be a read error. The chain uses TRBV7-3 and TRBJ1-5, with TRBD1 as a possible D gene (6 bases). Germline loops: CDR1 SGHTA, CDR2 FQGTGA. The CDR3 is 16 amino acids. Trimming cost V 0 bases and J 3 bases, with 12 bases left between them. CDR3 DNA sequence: TGTGCCAGCAGCTTAACGGGGGGACATATCAATCAGCCCCAGCATTTT. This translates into CASSLTGGHINQPQHF.

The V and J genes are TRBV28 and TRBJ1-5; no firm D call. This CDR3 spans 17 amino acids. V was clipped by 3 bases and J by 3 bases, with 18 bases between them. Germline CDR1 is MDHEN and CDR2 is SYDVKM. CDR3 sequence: CASSFLWVVFPNQPQHF. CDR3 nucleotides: TGTGCCAGCAGTTTTCTTTGGGTGGTGTTTCCCAATCAGCCCCAGCATTTT.

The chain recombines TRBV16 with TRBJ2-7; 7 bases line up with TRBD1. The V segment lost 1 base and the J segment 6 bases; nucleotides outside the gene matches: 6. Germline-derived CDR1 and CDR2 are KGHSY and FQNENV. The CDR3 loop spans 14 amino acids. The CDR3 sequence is CASSQYSGGVEQYF. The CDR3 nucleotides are TGTGCCAGCAGCCAATATTCAGGGGGTGTCGAGCAGTACTTC.

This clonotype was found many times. Written as DNA, the CDR3 is TGTGCCAGCAGTAAATTCGGGATTAGGAACACCGGGGAGCTGTTTTTT. It specifies CASSKFGIRNTGELFF. J is TRBJ2-2 and V is TRBV2; the D gene is possibly TRBD2 (5 bases). V was cut by 5 bases and J by 1 base, with 14 bases left in between. The CDR3 extends over 16 amino acids. Germline CDR1 SNHLY, CDR2 FYNNEI.

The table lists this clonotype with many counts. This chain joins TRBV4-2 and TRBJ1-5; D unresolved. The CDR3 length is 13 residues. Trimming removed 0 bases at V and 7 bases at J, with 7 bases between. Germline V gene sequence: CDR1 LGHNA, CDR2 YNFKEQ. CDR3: CASSQERRQPQHF. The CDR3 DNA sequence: TGTGCCAGCAGCCAAGAGAGGCGGCAGCCCCAGCATTTT.

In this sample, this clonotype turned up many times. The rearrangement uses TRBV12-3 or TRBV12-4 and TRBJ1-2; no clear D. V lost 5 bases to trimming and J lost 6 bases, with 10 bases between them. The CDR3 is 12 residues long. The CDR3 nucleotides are TGTGCCAGCAGTCGGACGGGCCATGGCTACACCTTC. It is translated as CASSRTGHGYTF.